This T cell receptor (beta chain) was identified during a study of blood T cell repertoires in COVID-19. Study information: Samples taken during acute and convalescent COVID-19 were collected in the United States, Italy and Spain. Sources were T cells, B-cell-depleted T cells, or PBMCs; the material itself was cDNA or gDNA.

In the original workflow: Amplified reference gene primers provided the basis for estimating nucleated cell counts. The repertoire was sequenced with immunoSEQ multiplex PCR; TCRdb's copy has only in-frame clones and lacks some. V and J calls plus clone size are reproduced from that table; the DNA served to infer D and trimming. This sample has about 68,000 clones, with 86% found just once. With 0 bases removed from V and 1 base from J, the gap between germline ends came to 15 bases. The CDR3 sequence is 17 residues long. The source material was peripheral blood. The genes are TRBV23-1 and TRBJ2-5; D might be TRBD2 (5 bases). TRBV23-1 is designated an ORF whose function remains uncertain. This receptor was taken from a man younger than 40 with acute or convalescent COVID-19. CDR3 DNA: TGCGCCAGCAGTCAATCGGAGGAACAGCTAAGCCAAGAGACCCAGTACTTC. Translating gives CASSQSEEQLSQETQYF.